These 25 T cell receptor beta chains were all obtained from the same sample, sequenced in a study of blood T cell repertoires in COVID-19. Some clones are missing from TCRdb's copy, which holds only in-frame ones; the method was immunoSEQ multiplex PCR. Here the sample spans approximately 210,000 clones, 70% to 90% being singletons. Sequencing input: peripheral blood. The receptors here all came from a woman between 40 and 55 years old with acute or convalescent COVID-19.

In nucleotides, the CDR3 is TGTGCCAGCAGGGAGGAACCCATAGGAAATTCACCCCTCCACTTT. Amino acid sequence: CASREEPIGNSPLHF. This chain joins TRBV2 and TRBJ1-6, with D hard to call. The CDR3 consists of 15 residues. The germline CDR1 and CDR2 sequences are SNHLY and FYNNEI. Trimming pared 6 bases from V and 7 bases from J, leaving 16 bases between.

V gene TRBV5-4 combines with J gene TRBJ2-5; 7 bases agree with TRBD2. V trimming: 10 bases; J trimming: 1 base; junction bases outside the gene matches: 13. Germline V CDR1 and CDR2: SGHNT, YYREEE (reference sequence). The CDR3 is 15 residues long. The CDR3 nucleotides read TGTGCCCTGGGGGAGGGGTATGGCCCCCAAGAGACCCAGTACTTC. This codes for CALGEGYGPQETQYF.

The chain joins TRBV7-3 to TRBJ2-2; the D gene is possibly TRBD2 (5 bases). V lost 1 base and J lost 6, with 9 bases in between. The CDR3 totals 14 residues. Germline lookup yields CDR1 SGHTA and CDR2 FQGTGA. CDR3 nucleotides: TGTGCCAGCAGCTTAATAGTTAGCGCCGGGGAGCTGTTTTTT. Translation: CASSLIVSAGELFF.

The gene calls are TRBV27 and TRBJ1-4; D call uncertain. Germline loops: CDR1 MNHEY, CDR2 SMNVEV (reference sequence). V was shortened by 8 bases and J by 5 bases, with 18 bases between the two germline ends. The CDR3 covers 15 residues. The CDR3 coding sequence is TGTGCCAGCGGGGAGCGGGGTCTCGGGAATGAAAAACTGTTTTTT. It specifies CASGERGLGNEKLFF.

The chain carries TRBV24-1 and TRBJ2-1; the match to TRBD1 covers 7 bases. From germline, CDR1 is KGHDR and CDR2 SFDVKD. Unmatched junction bases numbered 13, after V lost 4 bases and J lost 8 bases. This CDR3 region has 16 residues. CDR3 sequence (DNA): TGTGCCACCAGTGACCACCGACAGGGTGAACAATATGAGCAGTTCTTC. Protein: CATSDHRQGEQYEQFF.

This sequence joins TRBV29-1 and TRBJ1-2; the match to TRBD1 covers 10 bases. CDR1 is SQVTM, CDR2 ANQGSEA, per germline. With 3 bases clipped from V and 8 bases from J, the junction kept 6 bases outside the gene matches. This CDR3 is built from 13 residues. DNA for the CDR3: TGCAGCGTTGACCGACAGGGGGCGGGCGGCTACACCTTC. Residues: CSVDRQGAGGYTF.

The V gene is TRBV12-3 or TRBV12-4, the J gene TRBJ2-1; 7 positions match TRBD2. This CDR3 has 13 amino acids. Losses at the gene ends were 1 base for V and 7 bases for J; bases not matched to a gene: 1. This chain's CDR3 is CASSLGAGNEQFF. CDR3 sequence (DNA): TGTGCCAGCAGTTTAGGAGCGGGAAATGAGCAGTTCTTC.

The V and J genes are TRBV30 and TRBJ1-2; the D gene is possibly TRBD1 (6 bases). The length of the CDR3 is 13 residues. V lost 8 bases, J lost 4 bases, and 17 bases lay in between. Germline V gene data show CDR1 as GTSNPN and CDR2 as SVGIG (reference sequence). The CDR3 DNA sequence: TGTGCCGCACGGGACACCCGCTTCTATGGCTACACCTTC. This translates into CAARDTRFYGYTF.

V usage is TRBV11-1 and J usage is TRBJ1-1; D call uncertain. This CDR3 spans 13 amino acids. V lost 1 base, J lost 1 base, and 4 bases lay in between. From germline, CDR1 is SGHAT and CDR2 FQDESV (reference sequence). The CDR3 is CASSLGANTEAFF. Written as DNA, the CDR3 is TGTGCCAGCAGCTTAGGGGCGAACACTGAAGCTTTCTTT.

The CDR3 DNA is TGTGCCAGTAGTATAGAGGGGACAGAGGCTCAGCCCCAGCATTTT. This sequence encodes CASSIEGTEAQPQHF. The genes are TRBV19 and TRBJ1-5, with 7 positions matching TRBD1. Germline V gives CDR1 LNHDA, CDR2 SQIVND (reference sequence). This CDR3 comprises 15 residues. The ends lost 0 bases at V and 6 bases at J; junction bases unmatched: 5.

The chain joins TRBV23-1 to TRBJ1-1; unclear D gene. TRBV23-1 is known as an ORF, though its function is uncertain. CDR3 length: 15 amino acids. Trimming took off 0 bases at V and 5 bases at J, with 13 bases between the two ends. CDR3 sequence reads: CASSQSLTVETEAFF. The DNA of the CDR3 is TGCGCCAGCAGTCAATCGTTGACTGTTGAAACTGAAGCTTTCTTT.

The V gene is TRBV18, the J gene TRBJ1-6; 8 positions agree with TRBD1. The CDR3 is 15 amino acids. Germline CDR1 is KGHSH and CDR2 is LQKENI. The V and J ends lost 3 bases and 7 bases, in that order; junction bases with no gene match: 5. CDR3 protein: CASSPLTGENSPLHF. The CDR3 nucleotides are TGTGCCAGCTCACCCCTGACAGGGGAAAATTCACCCCTCCACTTT.

This rearrangement joins TRBV12-3 or TRBV12-4 to TRBJ2-7; 9 bases line up with TRBD1. The CDR3 is 12 residues long. The CDR3 loop is CASSLDADRGHV. The DNA for the CDR3 is TGTGCCAGCAGTTTAGATGCGGACAGGGGCCACGTC.

The table lists this clone with a count of one. Written as DNA, the CDR3 is TGTGCCAGCAGCCCCTCTAGAGTCAAAAACATTCAGTACTTC. It is translated as CASSPSRVKNIQYF. V and J are TRBV9 and TRBJ2-4; D gene unclear. V was clipped by 4 bases and J by 3 bases, with 11 bases between them. Looked up from germline, CDR1 is SGDLS and CDR2 is YYNGEE. The CDR3 spans 14 residues.

The chain joins TRBV7-2 to TRBJ1-1, with a tentative D call TRBD1 (6 bases). The CDR3 runs to 13 residues. V was cut by 6 bases and J by 1 base, with 9 bases left in between. Germline loops: CDR1 SGHTA, CDR2 FQGNSA. CDR3 coding DNA: TGTGCCAGCAGGGGGGCCAGGAACACTGAAGCTTTCTTT. Encoded protein: CASRGARNTEAFF.

V is TRBV30 and J is TRBJ1-6, with D unresolved. The V gene's germline CDR1 is GTSNPN and CDR2 SVGIG (reference sequence). The CDR3 runs 13 residues. The V end was cut by 5 bases, the J end by 9 bases, with 14 bases between. CDR3 DNA sequence: TGTGCCTGGGGTCGTGCCAGACTTTCACCCCTCCACTTT. Translated, it gives CAWGRARLSPLHF.

This clone was seen just once. The chain links TRBV11-3 to TRBJ2-1; TRBD2 is a possible D gene (5 bases). Germline assignment: CDR1 SGHNT and CDR2 YENEEA. The CDR3 covers 13 residues. V gave up 5 bases and J gave up 7 bases, with 12 bases separating them. CDR3 bases: TGTGCCAGCAGCCTCGGACTCCAGAATGAGCAGTTCTTC. Protein: CASSLGLQNEQFF.

The chain recombines TRBV5-6 with TRBJ2-3; 15 bases are shared with TRBD2. The CDR3 is 18 residues long. Unmatched junction bases numbered 6, after V lost 3 bases and J lost 1 base. Germline CDR1 SGHDT, CDR2 YYEEEE. CDR3 sequence reads: CASSWTSGGARRTDTQYF. CDR3 in DNA: TGTGCCAGCAGCTGGACTAGCGGGGGGGCCAGACGCACAGATACGCAGTATTTT.

This clone has only one observation. This chain connects TRBV3-1 (or the pseudogene TRBV3-2) to TRBJ1-4; D is ambiguous. Germline assignment: CDR1 LGHDT and CDR2 YNNKEL (reference sequence). This CDR3 is 13 amino acids long. V lost 4 bases and J lost 5, with 8 bases in between. The CDR3 here is CASSPNLNEKLFF. DNA of the CDR3: TGTGCCAGCAGCCCCAACCTAAATGAAAAACTGTTTTTT.

The CDR3 region is CAWSAPGGARGEQYV. For the CDR3, the DNA is TGTGCCTGGAGTGCTCCGGGGGGGGCGAGGGGCGAGCAGTACGTC. V is TRBV30 and J is TRBJ2-7; 8 bases fit TRBD2. This CDR3 spans 15 amino acids. J lost 6 bases, V lost 1 base, and 11 bases had no gene match. Germline V gene sequence: CDR1 GTSNPN, CDR2 SVGIG (reference sequence).

The rearrangement uses TRBV4-1 and TRBJ1-3, with D hard to call. CDR3 length: 15 amino acids. Trimming left V 2 bases short and J 4 bases short, with 12 bases between. In germline, CDR1 is MGHRA, CDR2 YSYEKL. This CDR3 is CASSQPYTSGNTIYF. The CDR3 DNA is TGCGCCAGCAGCCAACCCTATACGTCGGGAAACACCATATATTTT.

The chain is built from TRBV7-3 and TRBJ1-1; tentative D call: TRBD1 (5 bases). The CDR3 contains 16 residues. Germline V gene lookup returns CDR1 SGHTA and CDR2 FQGTGA. The V end lost 2 bases, the J end lost 1 base, and 14 bases lay between the germline ends. The CDR3 coding sequence is TGTGCCAGCAGCTTAGGCCAGGGCTCCGGGAACACTGAAGCTTTCTTT. It is translated as CASSLGQGSGNTEAFF.

The chain couples TRBV4-2 to TRBJ1-4; 7 bases agree with TRBD1. The CDR3 length is 17 residues. The germline gives CDR1 LGHNA, CDR2 YNFKEQ. Germline trimming cut 0 bases from V and 5 bases from J; bases unmatched to any gene: 9. The CDR3, as DNA: TGTGCCAGCAGCCAAGAAACGGACAGGCTCGGAAATGAAAAACTGTTTTTT. Encoded protein: CASSQETDRLGNEKLFF.

This chain joins TRBV11-2 and TRBJ1-2, with 8 bases identical to TRBD1. The CDR3 runs 15 residues. With 3 bases clipped from V and 5 bases from J, the junction kept 8 bases outside the gene matches. Germline lookup yields CDR1 SGHAT and CDR2 FQNNGV. The CDR3 here is CASSFKGQGFYGYTF. CDR3 bases: TGTGCCAGCAGCTTTAAAGGACAGGGCTTTTATGGCTACACCTTC.

This chain connects TRBV10-3 to TRBJ2-5; D perhaps matches TRBD1 (8 bases). V was trimmed by 4 bases and J by 3 bases, leaving 15 bases between them. There are 15 residues in the CDR3. Germline V gives CDR1 ENHRY, CDR2 SYGVKD. The CDR3 coding sequence is TGTGCCATCAGTGCGAACAGGGGGGGGGAAGAGACCCAGTACTTC. Translated, it gives CAISANRGGEETQYF.